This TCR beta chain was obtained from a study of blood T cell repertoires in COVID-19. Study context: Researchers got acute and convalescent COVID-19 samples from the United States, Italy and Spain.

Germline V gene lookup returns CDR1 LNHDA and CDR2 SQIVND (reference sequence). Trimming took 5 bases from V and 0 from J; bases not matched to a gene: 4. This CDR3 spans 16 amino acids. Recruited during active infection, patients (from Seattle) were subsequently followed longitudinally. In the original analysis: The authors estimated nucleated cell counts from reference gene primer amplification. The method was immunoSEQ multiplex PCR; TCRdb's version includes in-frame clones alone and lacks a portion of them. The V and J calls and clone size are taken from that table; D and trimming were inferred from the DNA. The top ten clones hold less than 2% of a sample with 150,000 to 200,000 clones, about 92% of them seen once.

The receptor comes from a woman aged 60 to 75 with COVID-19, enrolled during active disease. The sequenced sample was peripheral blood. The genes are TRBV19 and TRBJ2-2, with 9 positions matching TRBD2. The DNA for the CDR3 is TGTGCCAGTAGTCCGGGACTAGCCACGAACACCGGGGAGCTGTTTTTT. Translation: CASSPGLATNTGELFF. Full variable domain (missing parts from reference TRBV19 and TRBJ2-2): DGGITQSPKYLFRKEGQNVTLSCEQNLNHDAMYWYRQDPGQGLRLIYYSQIVNDFQKGDIAEGYSVSREKKESFPLTVTSAQKNPTAFYLCASSPGLATNTGELFFGEGSRLTVL.